A selection of T cell receptor beta chains follows, all from one sample in a study of T cell changes during pregnancy in multiple sclerosis. Sequenced by immunoSEQ multiplex PCR; TCRdb stores in-frame clones only, minus some. The data show some 100,000 clones, with around 94% seen just once and approximately 1.2% held by the top ten. The sample was peripheral blood, taken in the second trimester of pregnancy. Source of these receptors: a female donor with multiple sclerosis, enrolled in a pregnancy study. Both conserved end residues are trimmed from each CDR3.

V gene: TRBV27; CDR3 protein: ASSLSGTSGYT
V gene: TRBV6-1; CDR3 protein: AGDGGMNTEAF
V gene: TRBV7-9; CDR3 protein: ASSLALVPEQF
V gene: TRBV19; CDR3 protein: ASSPTPGGHEQY
V gene: TRBV7-2; CDR3 protein: ASSPRLAPQETQY
V gene: TRBV5-1; CDR3 protein: ASSSTSASTDTQY
V gene: TRBV5-1; CDR3 protein: ASSLDAGGTYNEQF
V gene: TRBV2; CDR3 protein: ASQLRREERDTQY
V gene: TRBV5-8; CDR3 protein: ASSPSRQGTYEQY
V gene: TRBV5-1; CDR3 protein: ASSLVAGVSYEQY
V gene: TRBV18; CDR3 protein: ASSPLPDRSSGANVLT
V gene: TRBV30; CDR3 protein: AWSPDGDQPQH
V gene: TRBV16; CDR3 protein: ASSQWFDSLNTEAF
V gene: TRBV29-1; CDR3 protein: SASRGEQF
V gene: TRBV5-8; CDR3 protein: ASSLVWPYEQY
V gene: TRBV6-4; CDR3 protein: ASNGDSTGEKLF
V gene: TRBV25-1; CDR3 protein: ASSQGRRGEGDTQY
V gene: TRBV5-5; CDR3 protein: ASSLGPLNEQF
V gene: TRBV29-1; CDR3 protein: SVFDRGREKLF
V gene: TRBV6-1; CDR3 protein: ASSEAPTGSNQPQH
V gene: TRBV6-5; CDR3 protein: ASSYRGANQPQH
V gene: TRBV5-4; CDR3 protein: ASFARQGDYGYT
V gene: TRBV5-1; CDR3 protein: ASSLDRAGELF
V gene: TRBV9; CDR3 protein: ASTGRIGSGANVLT
V gene: TRBV11-2; CDR3 protein: ASSLAVQETQY
V gene: TRBV5-1; CDR3 protein: ASSPPSGQPTGELF
V gene: TRBV29-1; CDR3 protein: SVDQGNTGELF
V gene: TRBV6-1; CDR3 protein: ASSGQTTNEKLF
V gene: TRBV10-3; CDR3 protein: AISAGTGDGYT
V gene: TRBV6-5; CDR3 protein: ASSYRGRMQEKLF
V gene: TRBV19; CDR3 protein: ASSIPGLAGTGELF
V gene: TRBV19; CDR3 protein: ASSISWSSKNIQY
V gene: TRBV2; CDR3 protein: ASSEASGRPNEQF
V gene: TRBV29-1; CDR3 protein: SVGTGRTEAF
V gene: TRBV5-4; CDR3 protein: ASSLEQGRDTQY
V gene: TRBV5-4; CDR3 protein: ASSVGGEGVSLSGANVLT
V gene: TRBV28; CDR3 protein: ASSGGYTEAF
V gene: TRBV28; CDR3 protein: ASGGQNGKLF
V gene: TRBV13; CDR3 protein: ASSPGLAEKTEETQY
V gene: TRBV2; CDR3 protein: ASSPSSGMGNEQF
V gene: TRBV10-3; CDR3 protein: AISTSGTSVNEQF
V gene: TRBV4-2; CDR3 protein: ASSQDYREFGLF
V gene: TRBV9; CDR3 protein: ASSVVGTANTGELF
V gene: TRBV4-1; CDR3 protein: ASSQESGGLTGNTIY
V gene: TRBV5-4; CDR3 protein: ASSLGLDNSYEQY
V gene: TRBV6-4; CDR3 protein: ASSAGTGGEKLF
V gene: TRBV25-1; CDR3 protein: ASNLGSGNEQF
V gene: TRBV6-6; CDR3 protein: ASSEGADYGYT
V gene: TRBV7-2; CDR3 protein: ASSLGRAGGTDTQY
V gene: TRBV27; CDR3 protein: ASSRAGTGGRRELF
V gene: TRBV5-5; CDR3 protein: ASSLQGDTEAF
V gene: TRBV29-1; CDR3 protein: SVEVSSGSGNTEAF
V gene: TRBV6-1; CDR3 protein: ASSERPGSNQPQH
V gene: TRBV7-9; CDR3 protein: ASSSLLAGNEQF